What follows describes a single T cell receptor beta chain. Its matching antigen is unknown. The donors were part of the roughly 110-subject validation cohort, which stood apart from the approximately 640-subject first cohort. These data come from a study of cytomegalovirus exposure and HLA in healthy donors. The study, taken as a whole, reports: According to a subsequent analysis, TCR clusters from the first cohort were inclined to appear together in the 120 validation repertoires. Among TCR beta chains, those listed as cytomegalovirus-associated numbered over 150. Both high specificity and high sensitivity reportedly marked the classifier's diagnosis of cytomegalovirus status.

Deletions cut 0 bases from V and 0 bases from J, with 22 bases between. The germline gives CDR1 SGHRS, CDR2 YFSETQ. The CDR3 contains 19 residues. Generated by immunoSEQ multiplex PCR, the TCRdb table keeps only in-frame clones and is missing some. The sample carries 250,000 to 300,000 clones, 65% to 90% recorded once. Sequencing was carried out using PBMCs. The TCR sequence derives from a woman between 18 and 29 years old in good health and CMV-seronegative. The gene calls are TRBV5-1 and TRBJ2-7; TRBD1 is a possible D gene (6 bases). The CDR3 region has the DNA TGCGCCAGCAGCTTGGCCCTTCTCGGCAGGGGCGAAAGCTCCTACGAGCAGTACTTC. Its translation: CASSLALLGRGESSYEQYF. The variable domain in full, with the rest retrieved from reference TRBV5-1 and TRBJ2-7, is KAGVTQTPRYLIKTRGQQVTLSCSPISGHRSVSWYQQTPGQGLQFLFEYFSETQRNKGNFPGRFSGRQFSNSRSEMNVSTLELGDSALYLCASSLALLGRGESSYEQYFGPGTRLTVT.